Ten or more counts support the clone carrying this T cell receptor beta chain. The library was built from 400 ng RNA with molecular barcoded adaptors for alpha/delta and beta/gamma chains. TCRdb independently ran MiXCR on the reads; one entry per CDR3 protein. The table lists over 35,000 distinct CDR3 sequences, roughly 12% of them singletons, with 30% in the top ten. This CDR3 is built from 17 residues. Trimming pared 3 bases from V and 5 bases from J, leaving 19 bases between. Looked up from germline, CDR1 is ENHRY and CDR2 is SYGVKD. This sample is part of a study of read filtering for tumor transcriptome and immune sequencing. Whole-study context: Among patients, around 18 were male and some 15 female, aged about 40 to 90 (mean approximately 64).

Sequenced sample: a population of CD138-negative cells sorted from bone marrow. The clonotype originates from a donor aged 40 or over with multiple myeloma. The gene calls are TRBV10-3 and TRBJ2-2; D is unresolved. The CDR3: CAISDPSASPRTGELFF. CDR3 bases: TGTGCCATCAGTGACCCTTCGGCTAGTCCTCGAACCGGGGAGCTGTTTTTT.